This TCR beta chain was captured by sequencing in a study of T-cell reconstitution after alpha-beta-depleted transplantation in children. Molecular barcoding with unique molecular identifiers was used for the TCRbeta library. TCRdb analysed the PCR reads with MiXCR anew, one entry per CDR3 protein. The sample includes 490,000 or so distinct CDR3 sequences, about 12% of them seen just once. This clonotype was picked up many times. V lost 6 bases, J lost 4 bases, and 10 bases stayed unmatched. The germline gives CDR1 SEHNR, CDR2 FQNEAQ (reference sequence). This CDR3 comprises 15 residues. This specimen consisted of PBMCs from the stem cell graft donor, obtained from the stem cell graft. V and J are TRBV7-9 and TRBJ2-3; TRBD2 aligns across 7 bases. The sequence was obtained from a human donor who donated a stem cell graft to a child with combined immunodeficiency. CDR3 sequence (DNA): TGTGCCAGCAGAGTCCATGCGGGAGTCGCAGATACGCAGTATTTT. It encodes CASRVHAGVADTQYF.